This T cell receptor (beta chain) was sequenced during a study of T-cell reconstitution after alpha-beta-depleted transplantation in children. A remark on this clonotype: As yet, its antigen is unknown.

Whole-study results and caveats: Several hundred expanded graft clones reportedly supplied alpha-beta T cells about two months after transplant. Counts and diversity of T cells one year after transplant came mostly from newly produced T cells.

TCRbeta library preparation incorporated unique molecular identifiers. TCRdb fed the PCR reads into MiXCR, producing one record per CDR3 protein. The sample carries about 200,000 distinct CDR3 sequences, approximately 6.3% recorded once. This clonotype originated in a boy younger than 10 with acute lymphoblastic leukemia, due to receive a stem cell transplant. The starting material was PBMCs, obtained before TCRalphabeta/CD19-depleted stem cell transplant.

The CDR3 sequence is CASSTPPKVFF. The CDR3 bases are TGTGCCAGCAGCACCCCTCCGAAAGTTTTCTTT. V usage is TRBV27 and J usage is TRBJ1-1, with D hard to call. The V end lost 6 bases, the J end lost 13 bases, and 15 bases lay between the germline ends. The CDR3 has 11 residues. Germline lookup yields CDR1 MNHEY and CDR2 SMNVEV (reference sequence).